The entry that follows covers one TCR beta chain sequence. Antigen unknown. This sample is drawn from a study of blood T cells in healthy people across ages. Study-level results: Strongly correlated with naive T cell percentage was TCR beta diversity. It was held that the diversity estimates obtained from one million T cells were underestimates. Donors of long life had a larger count of naive CD4+ cells and greater diversity than aged donors.

PCR was performed a second time for 7 to 11 cycles using a sample-barcoded 5' primer and a J-beta primer mix. Every sample returned 3 million or more CDR3-containing paired-end reads. TCRdb independently ran MiXCR on the 5' RACE reads; one entry per CDR3 protein. Of about 640,000 distinct CDR3 sequences in the sample, roughly 58% are singletons; the top ten hold about two fifths. The CDR3 runs to 16 residues. CDR1 is LGHDT and CDR2 is YNNKEL in the germline V gene (reference sequence). V lost 0 bases, J lost 3 bases, and 14 bases lay in between. The genes are TRBV3-1 and TRBJ1-2; a weak D match, TRBD1 (6 bases). This clonotype was obtained from a man between 60 and 75 years old in good health. Sequenced: blood. Here the CDR3 reads CASSQDNRGRDYGYTF. Here the CDR3 DNA reads TGTGCCAGCAGCCAAGATAACCGGGGGCGCGACTATGGCTACACCTTC.